The 4 T cell receptor beta chains given below trace back to one sample, sequenced in a study of blood T cell repertoires in COVID-19. The data were produced by immunoSEQ multiplex PCR, yet TCRdb's version contains in-frame clones alone and is incomplete. The sample has approximately 140,000 clones, roughly 78% seen once. Sequenced sample: peripheral blood. These receptors were obtained from a human donor with acute or convalescent COVID-19. The donor label of this sample is uncertain.

The chain links TRBV5-1 to TRBJ1-1; 7 bases fit TRBD1. Germline-derived CDR1 and CDR2 are SGHRS and YFSETQ. This CDR3 has 14 residues. V lost 0 bases and J lost 3; bases outside the gene matches: 2. CDR3 residues: CASSLEGADTEAFF. The DNA of the CDR3 is TGCGCCAGCAGCTTGGAGGGGGCCGACACTGAAGCTTTCTTT. The full variable domain, completed using reference TRBV5-1 and TRBJ1-1, is KAGVTQTPRYLIKTRGQQVTLSCSPISGHRSVSWYQQTPGQGLQFLFEYFSETQRNKGNFPGRFSGRQFSNSRSEMNVSTLELGDSALYLCASSLEGADTEAFFGQGTRLTVV.

V usage is TRBV7-2 and J usage is TRBJ2-1; D is unresolved. CDR3 length: 14 residues. V was trimmed by 7 bases and J by 6 bases, leaving 16 bases between them. Germline V CDR1 and CDR2: SGHTA, FQGNSA. CDR3 nucleotides: TGTGCCAGCACCCCTGCGGCCGGTAGCAATGAGCAGTTCTTC. Translated, it gives CASTPAAGSNEQFF.

The chain joins TRBV9 to TRBJ2-1; no clear D. CDR3 length: 17 residues. The ends were cut back, 3 bases at V and 6 bases at J, with 22 bases in the middle. CDR1 is SGDLS and CDR2 is YYNGEE in the germline V gene. The CDR3 DNA reads TGTGCCAGCAGCGCCGAACCCGGGTCCCGAACTTTCAATGAGCAGTTCTTC. The encoded protein is CASSAEPGSRTFNEQFF. Full variable domain (missing parts from reference TRBV9 and TRBJ2-1): DSGVTQTPKHLITATGQRVTLRCSPRSGDLSVYWYQQSLDQGLQFLIQYYNGEERAKGNILERFSAQQFPDLHSELNLSSLELGDSALYFCASSAEPGSRTFNEQFFGPGTRLTVL.

The V gene is TRBV14, the J gene TRBJ1-2; D remains unclear. V was pared by 3 bases and J by 8 bases, with 19 bases between. Germline CDR1 reads SGHDN; CDR2 reads FVKESK. CDR3 length: 15 amino acids. CDR3 DNA: TGTGCCAGCAGCCACCGAGACCCCGGGCGGGAGGGCTACACCTTC. Its translation: CASSHRDPGREGYTF.